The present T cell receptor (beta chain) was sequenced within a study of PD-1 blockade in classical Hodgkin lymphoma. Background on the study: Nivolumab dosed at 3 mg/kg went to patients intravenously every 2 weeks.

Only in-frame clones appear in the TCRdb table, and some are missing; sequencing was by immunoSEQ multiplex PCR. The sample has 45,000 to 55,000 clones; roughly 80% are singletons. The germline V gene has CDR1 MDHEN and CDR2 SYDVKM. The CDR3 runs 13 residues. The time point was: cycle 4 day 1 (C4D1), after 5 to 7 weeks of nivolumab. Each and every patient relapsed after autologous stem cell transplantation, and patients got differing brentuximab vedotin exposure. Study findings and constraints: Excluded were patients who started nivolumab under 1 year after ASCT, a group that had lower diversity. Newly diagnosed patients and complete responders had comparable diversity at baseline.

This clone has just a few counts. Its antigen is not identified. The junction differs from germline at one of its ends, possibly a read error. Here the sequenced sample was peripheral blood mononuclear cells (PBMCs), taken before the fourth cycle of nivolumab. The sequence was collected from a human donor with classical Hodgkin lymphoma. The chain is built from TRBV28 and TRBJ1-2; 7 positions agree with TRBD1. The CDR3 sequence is CASSLTGIYVYTF. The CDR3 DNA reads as TGTGCCAGCAGTTTGACAGGGATCTATGTCTACACCTTC.